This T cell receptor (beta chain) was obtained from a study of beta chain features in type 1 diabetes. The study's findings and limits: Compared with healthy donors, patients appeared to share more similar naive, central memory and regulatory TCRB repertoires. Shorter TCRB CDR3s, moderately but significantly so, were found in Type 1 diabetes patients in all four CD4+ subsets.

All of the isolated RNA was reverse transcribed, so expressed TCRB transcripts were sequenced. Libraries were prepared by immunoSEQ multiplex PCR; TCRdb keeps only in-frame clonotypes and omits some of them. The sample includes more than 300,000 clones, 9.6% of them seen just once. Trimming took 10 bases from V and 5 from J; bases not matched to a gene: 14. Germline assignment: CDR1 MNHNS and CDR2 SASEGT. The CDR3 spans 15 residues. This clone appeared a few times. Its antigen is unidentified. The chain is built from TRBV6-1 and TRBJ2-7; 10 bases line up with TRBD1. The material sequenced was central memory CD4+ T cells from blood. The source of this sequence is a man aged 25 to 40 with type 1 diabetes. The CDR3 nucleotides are TGTGCCATCAGCCCGAACCGGGACAGGGGACACGAGCAGTACTTC. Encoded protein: CAISPNRDRGHEQYF.